What follows describes a single T cell receptor (beta chain). Germline loops: CDR1 MDHEN, CDR2 SYDVKM. J was trimmed by 2 bases and V by 6 bases; bases with no gene match: 5. There are 15 residues in the CDR3. Across about two dozen US areas, participants ranged in age from about 18 to 100 years. The data were taken from a study of blood T cell repertoires in COVID-19. In the original processing: Using reference gene primer amplification, nucleated cell counts were estimated. Sequencing used immunoSEQ multiplex PCR; TCRdb keeps in-frame clones, though not all of them. That table gives V, J and clone size, and the DNA gave D and trimming. The data hold about 320,000 clones, with 89% observed a single time.

The V and J genes are TRBV28 and TRBJ2-5; TRBD2 matches 11 bases. The sample taken for sequencing was PBMCs or T cells enriched from blood (not recorded which). The source of this sequence is a man aged 60 to 75 who had recovered from COVID-19. CDR3 bases: TGTGCCAGCAGAGACCGACTAGCGGGGCAAGAGACCCAGTACTTC. Translated, it gives CASRDRLAGQETQYF. Filled out from reference TRBV28 and TRBJ2-5, the complete variable domain reads DVKVTQSSRYLVKRTGEKVFLECVQDMDHENMFWYRQDPGLGLRLIYFSYDVKMKEKGDIPEGYSVSREKKERFSLILESASTNQTSMYLCASRDRLAGQETQYFGPGTRLLVL.